The 3 T cell receptor beta chains presented below share a single source sample, sequenced in a study of shared clonotypes between healthy human individuals. Sequencing was performed with immunoSEQ multiplex PCR; in TCRdb, only in-frame clones are kept and a portion is missing. Here the sample spans over 850,000 clones, about 80% being singletons. Sequenced input: memory CD4+ T cells from PBMCs. Subset defined: CD45RA-negative fraction. The source of these receptors is a man younger than 30 in good health. Some clones in this sample may be carry-over from other donors' samples.

The gene calls are TRBV6-5 and TRBJ1-1; D perhaps matches TRBD1 (5 bases). CDR1 is MNHEY and CDR2 is SVGAGI in the germline V gene. This CDR3 comprises 14 residues. V was trimmed by 1 base and J by 5 bases, leaving 11 bases between them. In DNA, the CDR3 is TGTGCCAGCAGTTACTGGTCCGGGGCGACTGAAGCTTTCTTT. It yields the protein CASSYWSGATEAFF.

The J gene is TRBJ1-5, the V gene TRBV29-1, with D possibly TRBD1 on 5 matching bases. This CDR3 is built from 12 residues. The germline V gene encodes CDR1 SQVTM and CDR2 ANQGSEA. V was cut by 4 bases and J by 2 bases, with 6 bases left in between. CDR3 DNA: TGCAGCGTTGCAGGGTGCAATCAGCCCCAGCATTTT. As protein: CSVAGCNQPQHF.

As for this clone: Other nucleotide sequences in the sample specify the same CDR3. The CDR3: CASSPLAGDYNEQFF. In nucleotides, the CDR3 is TGTGCCAGCTCACCACTAGCGGGAGACTACAATGAGCAGTTCTTC. The V and J genes are TRBV18 and TRBJ2-1; 9 positions agree with TRBD2. CDR3 length: 15 residues. Germline V gives CDR1 KGHSH, CDR2 LQKENI. The junction had 1 base not matched to a gene; V was cut back by 1 base and J by 3 bases.